The 25 T cell receptor beta chains listed next were all sequenced from one sample in a study of T cell responses to AZD1222 COVID-19 vaccine. Sequencing was performed with immunoSEQ multiplex PCR; in TCRdb, only in-frame clones are kept and a portion is missing. The repertoire holds over 150,000 clones, with 92% as singletons. The sample was peripheral blood, taken on day 0 of MenACWY control vaccination. The receptors here all came from an adult in good health.

The rearrangement joins TRBV6-5 to TRBJ1-4; D is perhaps TRBD1 (5 bases). Germline V CDR1 and CDR2: MNHEY, SVGAGI. Trimming shortened V by 0 bases and J by 9 bases, and 14 bases separated the two germline ends. This CDR3 has 15 amino acids. The CDR3 region is CASSYSRGARKKLFF. CDR3 coding DNA: TGTGCCAGCAGTTACTCGAGGGGCGCTAGGAAAAAACTGTTTTTT.

The chain has TRBV27 and TRBJ1-1; no reliable D call. V was shortened by 3 bases and J by 6 bases, with 14 bases between the two germline ends. Germline-derived CDR1 and CDR2 are MNHEY and SMNVEV (reference sequence). The CDR3 length is 14 residues. CDR3 coding DNA: TGTGCCAGCAGTTTGACGTCAGGAAGGGCTGAAGCTTTCTTT. Translation: CASSLTSGRAEAFF.

This clone was picked up a small number of times. The CDR3, as DNA: TGCGCCAGCAGCTTGTCGGACCTCTCCTACGAGCAGTACTTC. This codes for CASSLSDLSYEQYF. The V and J genes are TRBV5-1 and TRBJ2-7; D gene unclear. Germline V gene lookup returns CDR1 SGHRS and CDR2 YFSETQ. Trimming removed 1 base from V and 0 bases from J, with 8 bases in between. CDR3 length: 14 amino acids. Full variable domain (missing parts from reference TRBV5-1 and TRBJ2-7): KAGVTQTPRYLIKTRGQQVTLSCSPISGHRSVSWYQQTPGQGLQFLFEYFSETQRNKGNFPGRFSGRQFSNSRSEMNVSTLELGDSALYLCASSLSDLSYEQYFGPGTRLTVT.

The V and J genes are TRBV6-1 and TRBJ1-1; TRBD1 matches 7 bases. This CDR3 is built from 16 residues. The trim removed 1 base at V and 4 bases at J, leaving 9 bases unmatched. Germline lookup yields CDR1 MNHNS and CDR2 SASEGT. CDR3 DNA: TGTGCCAGCAGTGAAGTGGCAGGGGGTAGCGTCACTGAAGCTTTCTTT. It translates to CASSEVAGGSVTEAFF.

Regarding this clone: The junction differs from germline at one of its ends, possibly a read error. The chain combines TRBV27 with TRBJ2-1; 11 bases map to TRBD2. This CDR3 has 14 amino acids. The germline V gene encodes CDR1 MNHEY and CDR2 SMNVEV (reference sequence). CDR3 region: CASRSGTSGTVCIF. The CDR3 DNA reads as TGTGCCAGCAGATCCGGGACTAGCGGTACCGTTTGTATCTTC.

The V and J genes are TRBV7-9 and TRBJ1-3; D is unclear. Germline-derived CDR1 and CDR2 are SEHNR and FQNEAQ (reference sequence). This CDR3 is 14 amino acids long. V was trimmed by 3 bases and J by 0 bases, leaving 6 bases between them. CDR3 region: CASSFTDSGNTIYF. The CDR3 nucleotides read TGTGCCAGCAGCTTCACTGACTCTGGAAACACCATATATTTT. The full variable domain, in which reference TRBV7-9 and TRBJ1-3 provide the parts outside the CDR3, is DTGVSQNPRHKITKRGQNVTFRCDPISEHNRLYWYRQTLGQGPEFLTYFQNEAQLEKSRLLSDRFSAERPKGSFSTLEIQRTEQGDSAMYLCASSFTDSGNTIYFGEGSWLTVV.

The chain joins TRBV5-1 to TRBJ2-3, with a tentative D call TRBD2 (5 bases). CDR1 is SGHRS, CDR2 YFSETQ, per germline. The V and J ends lost 6 bases and 2 bases respectively, with 10 bases between them. This CDR3 is 13 amino acids long. As DNA, the CDR3 is TGCGCCAGCAACCCCGGGGACACAGATACGCAGTATTTT. Protein: CASNPGDTDTQYF.

As to this clone: At the DNA level, this CDR3 is encoded by other sequences in the same sample as well. The chain carries TRBV5-1 and TRBJ2-7, with 14 bases fitting TRBD2. The CDR3 is 16 amino acids. CDR1 and CDR2 from the germline V gene are SGHRS and YFSETQ. J gave up 3 bases and V 0 bases, and 2 bases lay outside the gene matches. The CDR3 spells CASSLGTSGRIYEQYF. The DNA for the CDR3 is TGCGCCAGCAGCTTGGGGACTAGCGGGAGGATCTACGAGCAGTACTTC.

The chain has TRBV15 and TRBJ1-4; D ambiguous. Trimming removed 3 bases from V and 3 bases from J, with 11 bases in between. The length of the CDR3 is 15 residues. In germline, CDR1 is LNHNV, CDR2 YYDKDF (reference sequence). The CDR3 region has the DNA TGTGCCACCAGCAGTCCAGCGAGTCCTAATGAAAAACTGTTTTTT. It specifies CATSSPASPNEKLFF.

The V and J genes are TRBV18 and TRBJ2-2; D unresolved. The V end lost 0 bases, the J end lost 4 bases, and 9 bases lay between the germline ends. CDR3 size: 15 residues. CDR1 is KGHSH, CDR2 LQKENI, per germline. CDR3 coding DNA: TGTGCCAGCTCACCACCACTCCCTACCACCGGGGAGCTGTTTTTT. The encoded protein is CASSPPLPTTGELFF. Drawing the rest from reference TRBV18 and TRBJ2-2, the complete variable domain is NAGVMQNPRHLVRRRGQEARLRCSPMKGHSHVYWYRQLPEEGLKFMVYLQKENIIDESGMPKERFSAEFPKEGPSILRIQQVVRGDSAAYFCASSPPLPTTGELFFGEGSRLTVL.

The V gene is TRBV5-1, the J gene TRBJ2-5; 10 bases are a match to TRBD1. V shed 4 bases and J 4 bases; nucleotides not matched to a gene: 4. Germline V CDR1 and CDR2: SGHRS, YFSETQ. CDR3 size: 14 residues. The CDR3 DNA sequence: TGCGCCAGCAGCCCTGGGACAGGGGCAGAGACCCAGTACTTC. Protein product: CASSPGTGAETQYF.

The V gene is TRBV28, the J gene TRBJ1-6; TRBD1 matches at 7 bases. This CDR3 has 17 residues. Losses at the gene ends were 1 base for V and 3 bases for J; bases not matched to a gene: 6. Per germline, CDR1 MDHEN and CDR2 SYDVKM. Written as DNA, the CDR3 is TGTGCCAGCAGTTTATATATTGGGGACAGCTATAATTCACCCCTCCACTTT. Encoded protein: CASSLYIGDSYNSPLHF.

This chain joins TRBV7-7 and TRBJ2-2; D is uncertain. Germline CDR1 and CDR2: SSHAT and FNYEAQ (reference sequence). The CDR3 length is 12 residues. V lost 5 bases to trimming and J lost 6 bases, with 7 bases between them. CDR3 in DNA: TGTGCCAGCAGCCACCCCGCCGGGGAGCTGTTTTTT. It specifies CASSHPAGELFF. Full variable domain (outside the CDR3, taken from reference TRBV7-7 and TRBJ2-2): GAGVSQSPRYKVTKRGQDVTLRCDPISSHATLYWYQQALGQGPEFLTYFNYEAQPDKSGLPSDRFSAERPEGSISTLTIQRTEQRDSAMYRCASSHPAGELFFGEGSRLTVL.

The rearrangement uses TRBV5-1 and TRBJ1-1, with D perhaps TRBD1 (5 bases). The CDR3 covers 17 residues. The germline CDR1 and CDR2 sequences are SGHRS and YFSETQ. V was cut by 1 base and J by 8 bases, with 24 bases left in between. The CDR3 nucleotides read TGCGCCAGCAGCTTGAGCGGGGCCTTTCAATCGGCTTTAGAAGCTTTCTTT. Translation gives CASSLSGAFQSALEAFF. Complete variable domain (other parts from reference TRBV5-1 and TRBJ1-1): KAGVTQTPRYLIKTRGQQVTLSCSPISGHRSVSWYQQTPGQGLQFLFEYFSETQRNKGNFPGRFSGRQFSNSRSEMNVSTLELGDSALYLCASSLSGAFQSALEAFFGQGTRLTVV.

The chain couples TRBV3-1 (or the pseudogene TRBV3-2) to TRBJ1-3; D is ambiguous. Germline-derived CDR1 and CDR2 are LGHDT and YNNKEL (reference sequence). CDR3 length equals 13 residues. V was pared by 3 bases and J by 1 base, with 4 bases between. The CDR3 DNA follows: TGTGCCAGCAGCCAGAGATCTGGAAACACCATATATTTT. It encodes CASSQRSGNTIYF.

The chain recombines TRBV19 with TRBJ2-3; a weak D match, TRBD1 (5 bases). The CDR3 runs 15 residues. Germline CDR1 reads LNHDA; CDR2 reads SQIVND (reference sequence). Trimming took off 1 base at V and 8 bases at J, with 16 bases between the two ends. CDR3 loop: CASSIGLTGGGTQYF. CDR3 bases: TGTGCCAGTAGTATAGGGCTAACAGGTGGTGGTACGCAGTATTTT.

This clone occurred once. The rearrangement uses TRBV7-2 and TRBJ1-3, with TRBD1 as a possible D gene (5 bases). The CDR3 runs 15 residues. CDR1 and CDR2 (germline): SGHTA, FQGNSA. V was shortened by 6 bases and J by 2 bases, with 14 bases between the two germline ends. Written as DNA, the CDR3 is TGTGCCAGCAGTTATACGGGAGGGGCTGGAAACACCATATATTTT. Translated, it gives CASSYTGGAGNTIYF.

This chain uses TRBV7-3 with TRBJ2-2; D ambiguous. V was trimmed by 3 bases and J by 4 bases, leaving 6 bases between them. Germline CDR1 is SGHTA and CDR2 is FQGTGA. The CDR3 loop spans 13 amino acids. In DNA, the CDR3 is TGTGCCAGCAGCTTCAAGGGCACCGGGGAGCTGTTTTTT. Protein: CASSFKGTGELFF.

Note on this clone: The sample carries other DNA sequences with the same CDR3. This chain connects TRBV28 to TRBJ1-1, with D unresolved. With 6 bases removed from V and 4 bases from J, the gap between germline ends came to 3 bases. Looked up from germline, CDR1 is MDHEN and CDR2 is SYDVKM. The CDR3 runs 10 residues. The CDR3 here is CASRRTEAFF. CDR3 DNA sequence: TGTGCCAGCAGACGCACTGAAGCTTTCTTT.

The chain links TRBV11-2 to TRBJ1-1; 7 nucleotides line up with TRBD1. CDR1 is SGHAT, CDR2 FQNNGV, per germline. The CDR3 length is 15 residues. The V and J ends lost 5 bases and 2 bases, in that order; junction bases with no gene match: 8. This CDR3 reads CASSLGDRGNTEAFF. The CDR3 region has the DNA TGTGCCAGCAGCCTCGGGGACAGAGGTAACACTGAAGCTTTCTTT.

The V call is TRBV5-1, the J call TRBJ2-5; D is unresolved. V dropped 4 bases and J dropped 3 bases, with 10 bases sitting between them. Looked up from germline, CDR1 is SGHRS and CDR2 is YFSETQ. CDR3 size: 13 residues. CDR3 amino acids: CASSPEPEETQYF. In DNA, the CDR3 is TGCGCCAGCAGCCCGGAGCCAGAAGAGACCCAGTACTTC.

The genes are TRBV25-1 and TRBJ1-4; D unclear. Germline V gene data show CDR1 as MGHDK and CDR2 as SYGVNS. The length of the CDR3 is 14 residues. Trimming cost V 0 bases and J 10 bases, with 12 bases left between them. The CDR3 DNA sequence: TGTGCCAGCAGTGAATATGGAGGGTGGGGAAAACTGTTTTTT. Protein product: CASSEYGGWGKLFF.

The chain links TRBV6-6 to TRBJ2-5, with D unclear. This CDR3 comprises 13 residues. Germline V gene sequence: CDR1 MNHNY, CDR2 SVGAGI (reference sequence). V was trimmed by 4 bases and J by 5 bases, leaving 11 bases between them. The CDR3 DNA follows: TGTGCCAGCAGTTTCCCTCCCGGGGAGACCCAGTACTTC. Protein sequence: CASSFPPGETQYF.

This clone is a singleton in its sample. The chain has TRBV24-1 and TRBJ2-1; 11 nucleotides agree with TRBD2. V lost 3 bases and J lost 4; bases outside the gene matches: 4. The CDR3 runs to 16 residues. Germline CDR1 reads KGHDR; CDR2 reads SFDVKD. The CDR3: CATSDPTSGIYNEQFF. The CDR3 nucleotides are TGTGCCACCAGTGATCCGACTAGCGGGATTTACAATGAGCAGTTCTTC.

The CDR3 loop reads CASSRYGEQYF. CDR3 DNA sequence: TGTGCCAGCAGCCGCTATGGGGAGCAGTACTTC. This chain links TRBV3-1 (or the pseudogene TRBV3-2) with TRBJ2-7, with no clear D. This CDR3 is built from 11 residues. V lost 4 bases to trimming and J lost 7 bases, with 8 bases between them. Germline V gene sequence: CDR1 LGHDT, CDR2 YNNKEL (reference sequence).